Listed here is a single T cell receptor (beta chain). Germline V CDR1 and CDR2: SGHDT, YYEEEE. With V trimmed by 3 bases and J by 4 bases, 4 bases remained unmatched. The CDR3 runs 14 residues. This entry belongs to a study of blood T cell repertoires in COVID-19. For the study at large: The cDNA or gDNA used as material had been derived from T cells, B-cell-depleted T cells, or PBMCs.

Those enrolled in Seattle joined during active infection and were followed longitudinally afterward. Method: immunoSEQ multiplex PCR; TCRdb's copy keeps in-frame clones and lacks some. The table includes some 170,000 clones, approximately 90% detected once. The sequencing input was peripheral blood. The chain employs TRBV5-6 and TRBJ1-2; 9 bases are a match to TRBD1. The TCR originated in a woman in her seventies with COVID-19, enrolled during active disease. CDR3 loop: CASSSQGAGYGYTF. CDR3 DNA sequence: TGTGCCAGCAGCTCACAGGGGGCCGGCTATGGCTACACCTTC.